The 20 T cell receptor beta chains given below trace back to one sample, sequenced in a study of blood T cell repertoires in COVID-19. TCRdb's table, derived via immunoSEQ multiplex PCR, lists solely in-frame clones and lacks some. The table records 120,000 to 150,000 clones, roughly 80% of them present only once. Input material: peripheral blood. Every receptor here comes from a human donor in a cohort sampled during active COVID-19.

CDR3 residues: CASSESGRGGTEAFF. In DNA, the CDR3 is TGCGCCAGCAGTGAGTCCGGCAGGGGAGGGACTGAAGCTTTCTTT. The chain employs TRBV10-2 and TRBJ1-1; D may be TRBD1 (6 bases). The V gene lost 0 bases and the J gene lost 5 bases, with 13 bases spanning the gap. The CDR3 is 15 residues long. Per the germline V gene, CDR1 is WSHSY and CDR2 is SAAADI.

The J gene is TRBJ2-7, the V gene TRBV9; 9 nucleotides match TRBD1. Trimming cost V 4 bases and J 6 bases; bases outside gene matches: 5. The CDR3 is 13 residues long. Germline assignment: CDR1 SGDLS and CDR2 YYNGEE. CDR3 DNA: TGTGCCAGCAGCTTCACAGGGGGCCCCGAGCAGTACTTC. Protein sequence: CASSFTGGPEQYF.

The genes are TRBV12-5 and TRBJ2-7, with D uncertain. Trimming cost V 5 bases and J 0 bases, with 11 bases left between them. The germline gives CDR1 LGHNT, CDR2 FRNRAP. The CDR3 runs to 14 residues. The CDR3 DNA sequence: TGTGCTAGTGGTCCTGCCACACCCTCCTACGAGCAGTACTTC. The encoded protein is CASGPATPSYEQYF.

J is TRBJ2-5 and V is TRBV5-1; 7 bases are shared with TRBD1. After removal of 4 bases from V and 2 bases from J, the junction contained 5 bases not matched to a gene. CDR3 length: 14 amino acids. Germline V lookup: CDR1 SGHRS, CDR2 YFSETQ. CDR3: CASSPGQLQETQYF. The CDR3, as DNA: TGCGCCAGCAGCCCGGGACAGTTACAAGAGACCCAGTACTTC.

The chain combines TRBV24-1 with TRBJ1-1, with no clear D. The CDR3 is made up of 13 amino acids. Germline V gene lookup returns CDR1 KGHDR and CDR2 SFDVKD. V lost 4 bases, J lost 6 bases, and 11 bases lay in between. CDR3 DNA: TGTGCCACCAGTGACCCGGGAGTCTCTGAAGCTTTCTTT. Its translation: CATSDPGVSEAFF.

This chain connects TRBV6-6 to TRBJ1-5; D might be TRBD1 (5 bases). Looked up from germline, CDR1 is MNHNY and CDR2 is SVGAGI (reference sequence). CDR3 length: 15 residues. V lost 8 bases, J lost 6 bases, and 20 bases lay in between. The DNA for the CDR3 is TGTGCCAGCCGACAGACAGCGCTGGGGGGTCAGCCCCAGCATTTT. The encoded protein is CASRQTALGGQPQHF.

This chain uses TRBV5-1 with TRBJ2-5; TRBD1 might be the D (5 bases). This CDR3 is 12 amino acids long. Germline lookup yields CDR1 SGHRS and CDR2 YFSETQ. The ends were cut back, 5 bases at V and 4 bases at J, with 9 bases in the middle. In DNA, the CDR3 is TGCGCCAGCAGTGTTAGGGGAGAGACCCAGTACTTC. Its translation is CASSVRGETQYF.

The chain combines TRBV19 with TRBJ2-1, with 8 bases matching TRBD1. CDR1 and CDR2 (germline): LNHDA, SQIVND (reference sequence). The CDR3 runs 18 residues. V trimming: 3 bases; J trimming: 0 bases; junction bases outside the gene matches: 10. The CDR3 protein is CASSIDRGYDSSYNEQFF. The CDR3 bases are TGTGCCAGTAGTATTGACAGGGGCTACGATTCCTCCTACAATGAGCAGTTCTTC.

The CDR3 reads CASSPNRDRVTDTQYF. CDR3 DNA: TGTGCCAGCAGCCCAAACCGGGACAGGGTAACAGATACGCAGTATTTT. The chain links TRBV7-9 to TRBJ2-3; 9 bases are shared with TRBD1. CDR3 length: 16 residues. The germline gives CDR1 SEHNR, CDR2 FQNEAQ (reference sequence). With 5 bases clipped from V and 3 bases from J, the junction kept 9 bases outside the gene matches.

This chain uses TRBV2 with TRBJ1-1; 9 nucleotides agree with TRBD1. Per the germline V gene, CDR1 is SNHLY and CDR2 is FYNNEI. The trim removed 2 bases at V and 2 bases at J, leaving 6 bases unmatched. This CDR3 comprises 16 residues. CDR3 loop: CASSETGTGLNTEAFF. CDR3 in DNA: TGTGCCAGCAGTGAAACCGGGACAGGGCTCAACACTGAAGCTTTCTTT.

The chain has TRBV2 and TRBJ2-3, with 9 bases matching TRBD2. The germline V gene encodes CDR1 SNHLY and CDR2 FYNNEI. The length of the CDR3 is 14 residues. The junction had 4 bases not matched to a gene; V was cut back by 5 bases and J by 4 bases. The CDR3 DNA reads as TGTGCCAGCAGTATGGCGGGGGGGTCAGATACGCAGTATTTT. Amino acids: CASSMAGGSDTQYF.

V usage is TRBV11-2 and J usage is TRBJ1-1, with D possibly matching TRBD1 (5 bases). This CDR3 is 15 amino acids long. V was clipped by 5 bases and J by 5 bases, with 18 bases between them. From germline, CDR1 is SGHAT and CDR2 FQNNGV. CDR3 region: CASSHGTRVETEAFF. As DNA, the CDR3 is TGTGCCAGCAGCCACGGGACTAGGGTGGAGACTGAAGCTTTCTTT.

The chain combines TRBV10-3 with TRBJ1-1; TRBD1 might be the D (6 bases). The CDR3 sequence is 13 residues long. V shed 7 bases and J shed 6 bases, with 15 bases lying between them. Germline V gene data show CDR1 as ENHRY and CDR2 as SYGVKD. The CDR3 region is CAINREKGAEAFF. In DNA, the CDR3 is TGTGCCATCAACAGGGAGAAGGGCGCTGAAGCTTTCTTT.

V is TRBV3-1 (or the pseudogene TRBV3-2) and J is TRBJ2-7, with 9 bases matching TRBD2. The germline V gene has CDR1 LGHDT and CDR2 YNNKEL (reference sequence). This CDR3 comprises 16 residues. After removal of 4 bases from V and 5 bases from J, the junction contained 12 bases not matched to a gene. Written as DNA, the CDR3 is TGTGCCAGCAGCCCCGTCAGCAGCGGGGGGTTCGACGAGCAGTACTTC. Protein sequence: CASSPVSSGGFDEQYF.

The CDR3 spells CASRVEGTNTGELFF. In DNA form, the CDR3 reads TGTGCCAGCCGGGTCGAGGGAACAAACACCGGGGAGCTGTTTTTT. The chain has TRBV6-5 and TRBJ2-2; a weak D match, TRBD2 (5 bases). Germline V gives CDR1 MNHEY, CDR2 SVGAGI. Trimming removed 8 bases at V and 2 bases at J, with 15 bases between. CDR3 length: 15 amino acids.

The chain recombines TRBV6-5 with TRBJ1-4, with TRBD1 as a possible D gene (5 bases). This CDR3 is built from 15 residues. V lost 6 bases, J lost 0 bases, and 11 bases lay in between. Germline V lookup: CDR1 MNHEY, CDR2 SVGAGI. The CDR3 loop is CASSVKGSTNEKLFF. CDR3 DNA sequence: TGTGCCAGCAGCGTAAAGGGGTCAACTAATGAAAAACTGTTTTTT.

The count of this clone is one. The chain employs TRBV6-1 and TRBJ1-4; possible D gene TRBD1, 5 bases. CDR1 and CDR2 from the germline V gene are MNHNS and SASEGT. This CDR3 has 14 residues. The V gene lost 3 bases and the J gene lost 7 bases, with 12 bases spanning the gap. The CDR3 region is CASSDREGGEKLFF. In DNA form, the CDR3 reads TGTGCCAGCAGTGACAGGGAGGGAGGTGAAAAACTGTTTTTT.

The genes are TRBV19 and TRBJ2-7; D is perhaps TRBD2 (6 bases). Trimming removed 3 bases at V and 3 bases at J, with 12 bases between. Germline CDR1 LNHDA, CDR2 SQIVND (reference sequence). The CDR3 covers 14 residues. CDR3 coding DNA: TGTGCCAGTAGTATGGGGGGACTCTTCTACGAGCAGTACTTC. It specifies CASSMGGLFYEQYF. The full variable domain, rest sourced from reference TRBV19 and TRBJ2-7, is DGGITQSPKYLFRKEGQNVTLSCEQNLNHDAMYWYRQDPGQGLRLIYYSQIVNDFQKGDIAEGYSVSREKKESFPLTVTSAQKNPTAFYLCASSMGGLFYEQYFGPGTRLTVT.

The chain joins TRBV6-6 to TRBJ1-2; TRBD1 aligns across 9 bases. CDR1 is MNHNY, CDR2 SVGAGI, per germline (reference sequence). The ends lost 5 bases at V and 7 bases at J; junction bases unmatched: 8. CDR3 length equals 14 residues. The CDR3: CASSGQGSGSGYTF. The CDR3 DNA reads as TGTGCCAGCAGTGGACAGGGGTCCGGCTCTGGCTACACCTTC.

This chain's CDR3 is CASSLTTTGLRGNSPLHF. The DNA of the CDR3 is TGTGCCAGCAGCTTAACGACTACTGGACTTCGAGGGAATTCACCCCTCCACTTT. This chain links TRBV7-3 with TRBJ1-6, with D hard to call. This CDR3 is 18 amino acids long. V gave up 0 bases and J gave up 7 bases, with 19 bases separating them. Germline loops: CDR1 SGHTA, CDR2 FQGTGA. The full variable domain, in which reference TRBV7-3 and TRBJ1-6 provide the parts outside the CDR3, is GAGVSQTPSNKVTEKGKYVELRCDPISGHTALYWYRQSLGQGPEFLIYFQGTGAADDSGLPNDRFFAVRPEGSVSTLKIQRTERGDSAVYLCASSLTTTGLRGNSPLHFGNGTRLTVT.